This T cell receptor beta chain was identified during a study of response to subunit inactivated influenza vaccine. Study-wide results and limits: Few new T cells, the authors suggested, are recruited by each seasonal influenza vaccination.

Germline lookup yields CDR1 MNHEY and CDR2 SVGAGI. Between the trimmed V and J ends, which lost 0 bases and 0 bases, there was a span of 9 bases. The CDR3 spans 16 residues. Each CDR3 protein gets one entry after TCRdb re-called the RT-PCR reads with MiXCR. The data contain around 530,000 distinct CDR3 sequences, approximately 16% of them singletons. Notes on this clonotype: The antigen is unknown.

The sample here was CD4+ T cells sorted from PBMCs, taken approximately 25 months after vaccination. The rearrangement links TRBV6-5 to TRBJ2-1; D is unclear. The clonotype originates from a man aged 45-69 years who received an inactivated influenza vaccine. For the CDR3, the DNA is TGTGCCAGCAGTTACTCGAGAGACTTCTCCTACAATGAGCAGTTCTTC. It yields the protein CASSYSRDFSYNEQFF.